This TCR beta chain was found in a study of T cell changes during pregnancy in multiple sclerosis (dated 2019 in TCRdb). Study-wide context: Changes in the T cell repertoire over the course of pregnancy were examined in this study in women with multiple sclerosis.

CDR3 length: 15 amino acids, cysteine to phenylalanine. Only the CDR3 DNA is retained, 45 bases long and in frame from the first base. CDR1 and CDR2, per the germline V gene (reference sequence), are GTSNPN and SVGIG. A distance of 14 bases separates the germline ends of V and J, which lose 3 bases and 0 bases respectively. Libraries came from the immunoSEQ multiplex PCR assay. Imported from immuneACCESS, the table was reduced by TCRdb to in-frame sequences with V and J called. These copies leave out some clones; in studies compared against another copy, an unresolved V gene accounts for under half, and the cause of the remainder is not known. This sample lists 90,000 to 130,000 clones; roughly nine tenths were detected once. The top ten clones comprise 1.5% of the sample. A note on this clone: Its antigen is currently not known. No per-base quality is available; no much larger clone lies one base away.

The chain is assembled from TRBV30 and TRBJ1-1; the D gene identity is not certain. The clonotype originates from a female donor with multiple sclerosis, enrolled in a pregnancy study. The specimen comprised peripheral blood, sampled in the third trimester of pregnancy. The nucleotide sequence reads as follows: TGTGCCTGGAGGGTCTCACATTTGTTGAACACTGAAGCTTTCTTT. This codes for CAWRVSHLLNTEAFF.